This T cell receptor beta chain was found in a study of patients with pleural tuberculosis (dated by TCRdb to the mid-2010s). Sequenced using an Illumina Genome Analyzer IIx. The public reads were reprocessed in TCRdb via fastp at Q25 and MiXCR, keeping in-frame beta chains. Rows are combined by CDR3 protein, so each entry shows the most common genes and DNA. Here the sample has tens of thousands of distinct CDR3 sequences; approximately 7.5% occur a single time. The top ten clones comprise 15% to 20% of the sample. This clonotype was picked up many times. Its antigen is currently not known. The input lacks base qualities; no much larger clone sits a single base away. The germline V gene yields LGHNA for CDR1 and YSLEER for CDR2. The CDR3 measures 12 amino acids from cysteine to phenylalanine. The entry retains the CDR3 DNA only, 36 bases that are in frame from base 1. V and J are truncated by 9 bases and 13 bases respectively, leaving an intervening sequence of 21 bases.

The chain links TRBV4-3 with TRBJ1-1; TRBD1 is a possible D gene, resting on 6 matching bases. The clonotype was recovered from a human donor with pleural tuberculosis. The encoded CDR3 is CARRSEGRGGFF. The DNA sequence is TGCGCCAGACGGAGCGAGGGCAGGGGAGGTTTCTTT.